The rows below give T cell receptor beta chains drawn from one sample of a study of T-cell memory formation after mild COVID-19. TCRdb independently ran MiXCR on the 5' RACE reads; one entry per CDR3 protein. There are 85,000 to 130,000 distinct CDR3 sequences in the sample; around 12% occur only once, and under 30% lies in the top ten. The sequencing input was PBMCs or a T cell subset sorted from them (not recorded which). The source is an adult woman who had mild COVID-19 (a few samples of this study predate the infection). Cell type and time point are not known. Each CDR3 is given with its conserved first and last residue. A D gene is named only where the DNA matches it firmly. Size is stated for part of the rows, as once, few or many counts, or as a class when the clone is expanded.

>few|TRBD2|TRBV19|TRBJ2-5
TGTGCCAGTAGTTCTGCGGGAGGGTACCAAGAGACCCAGTACTTC
CASSSAGGYQETQYF
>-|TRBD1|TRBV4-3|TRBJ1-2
TGCGCCAGCATCCAGACGCGGACAGGGTCGCATGGCTACACCTTC
CASIQTRTGSHGYTF
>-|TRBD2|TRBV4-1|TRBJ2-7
TGCGCCAGCAGCCAACGTCTCGCGGGGGACTACGAGCAGTACTTC
CASSQRLAGDYEQYF
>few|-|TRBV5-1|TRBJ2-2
TGCGCCAGCAAGAAAGGGCAGACCACCGGGGAGCTGTTTTTT
CASKKGQTTGELFF
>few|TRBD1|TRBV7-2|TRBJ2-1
TGTGCCAGCAGCCTCTTGCAGGGGGTGGATGAGCAGTTCTTC
CASSLLQGVDEQFF
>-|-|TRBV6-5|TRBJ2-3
TGTGCCGGCTCTCACAGGGTGAGGAGCACAGATACGCAGTATTTT
CAGSHRVRSTDTQYF
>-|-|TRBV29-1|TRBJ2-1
TGCAGCGTTGTTATTGTATCCTACAATGAGCAGTTCTTC
CSVVIVSYNEQFF
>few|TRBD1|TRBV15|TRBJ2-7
TGTGCCACCAGCAGAGCCGGGACAGAGGACGAGCAGTACTTC
CATSRAGTEDEQYF
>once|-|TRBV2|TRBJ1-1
TGTGCCAGCAGTGAAGGAGAAGGTCTGAACACTGAAGCTTTCTTT
CASSEGEGLNTEAFF
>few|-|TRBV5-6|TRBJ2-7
TGTGCCAGCAGTGGGTTAACAGGGTCGGTCGAGCAGTACTTC
CASSGLTGSVEQYF
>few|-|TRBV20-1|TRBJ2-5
TGCAGTGCTACTTCCGGGGAGTGGACCCAGTACTTC
CSATSGEWTQYF
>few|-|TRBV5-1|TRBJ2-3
TGCGCCAGCATTCCAGCAGACACAGATACGCAGTATTTT
CASIPADTDTQYF
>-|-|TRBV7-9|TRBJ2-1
TGTGCCAGCAGCTTAGACTCCGATGAGCAGTTCTTC
CASSLDSDEQFF
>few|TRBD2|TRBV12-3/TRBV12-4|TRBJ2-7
TGTGCCAGCAGTTTGTGGCGGGAGGGCCGATACGAGCAGTACTTC
CASSLWREGRYEQYF
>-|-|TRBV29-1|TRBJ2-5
TGCAGCGGCGAGGGAGCGGGCCAAGAGACCCAGTACTTC
CSGEGAGQETQYF
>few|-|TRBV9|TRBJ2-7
TGTGCCAGCAGCCCCCGGCGGACAGACATTTACGAGCAGTACTTC
CASSPRRTDIYEQYF
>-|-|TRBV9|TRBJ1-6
TGTGCCAGCAGCTCGGACGGTAGCTCCTATAATTCACCCCTCCACTTT
CASSSDGSSYNSPLHF
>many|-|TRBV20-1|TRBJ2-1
TGCAGTGCTGGCTTTGGACTCGTCTACAATGAGCAGTTCTTC
CSAGFGLVYNEQFF
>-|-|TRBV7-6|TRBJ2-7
TGTGCCAGCAGCTCTTCTGAGCGGGCCTACGAGCAGTACTTC
CASSSSERAYEQYF
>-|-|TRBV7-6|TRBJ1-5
TGTGCCAGCAGCTTAGAGGGGGAGCCCCAGCATTTT
CASSLEGEPQHF
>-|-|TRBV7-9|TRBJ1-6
TGTGCCAGCAGCGGAACAGCAAATTCACCCCTCCACTTT
CASSGTANSPLHF
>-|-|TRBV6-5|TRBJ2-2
TGTGCCAGCAGTTACTCCAGGGTTAGCGGGGAGCTGTTTTTT
CASSYSRVSGELFF
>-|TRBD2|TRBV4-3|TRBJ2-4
TGCGCCAGCAGCCAAGATTTCGGGGGGGTCCGGGGCATTCAGTACTTC
CASSQDFGGVRGIQYF
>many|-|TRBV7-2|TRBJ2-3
TGTGCCAGCAGAGGCCTAGGAGGAGATACGCAGTATTTT
CASRGLGGDTQYF
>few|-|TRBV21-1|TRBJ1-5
TGTGCCAGCAGCAAGGATAGCAATCAGCCCCAGCATTTT
CASSKDSNQPQHF
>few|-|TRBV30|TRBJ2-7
TGTGCCTGGAGTCCTGGGGACACCTACGAGCAGTACTTC
CAWSPGDTYEQYF
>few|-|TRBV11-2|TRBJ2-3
TGTGCCAGCAGCCTACCCGCGGACCATTACACAGATACGCAGTATTTT
CASSLPADHYTDTQYF
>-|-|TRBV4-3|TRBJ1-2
TGCGCCAGCAGCCAAGTTTGGTACAGGTCGTTTGGCTACACCTTC
CASSQVWYRSFGYTF
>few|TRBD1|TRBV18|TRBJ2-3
TGTGCCAGCTCACCAGAGGACAGGCCCCGCACAGATACGCAGTATTTT
CASSPEDRPRTDTQYF
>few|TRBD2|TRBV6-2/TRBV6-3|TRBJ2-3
TGTGCCAGCAGTTACGACCCTTCGCGGGGGGCTGAAGATACGCAGTATTTT
CASSYDPSRGAEDTQYF
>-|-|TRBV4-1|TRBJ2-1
TGCGCCAGCAGCCAAGAGCGAGGGGAAAATGAGCAGTTCTTC
CASSQERGENEQFF
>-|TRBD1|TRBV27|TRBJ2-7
TGTGCCAGCAGTCCGGACAGGGGGCAGAAGGACGAGCAGTACTTC
CASSPDRGQKDEQYF
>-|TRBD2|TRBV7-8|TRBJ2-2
TGTGCCAGCAGCTCGACTAGCGGGAGTCACGCCGGGGAGCTGTTTTTT
CASSSTSGSHAGELFF
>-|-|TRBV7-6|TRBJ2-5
TGTGACAGCAGCTTTCAAGGGGAGATTGGAGAGACCCAGTACTTC
CDSSFQGEIGETQYF
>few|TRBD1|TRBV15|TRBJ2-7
TGTGCCACCAGCAGAGGACTACAGGGGGCCTCGAGGGAGCAGTACTTC
CATSRGLQGASREQYF
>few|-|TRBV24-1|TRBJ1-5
TGTGCCACCAGTGATTCCCGCGCGAGCGATTATCAGCCCCAGCATTTT
CATSDSRASDYQPQHF
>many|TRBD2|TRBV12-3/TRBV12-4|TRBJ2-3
TGTGCCACATCATCGGGACAACCGACTAGCGGGGGAGCTACAGATACGCAGTATTTT
CATSSGQPTSGGATDTQYF
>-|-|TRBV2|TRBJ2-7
TGTGCCAGCAGTGATTATGTCACAGCACCTTCCTACGAGCAGTACTTC
CASSDYVTAPSYEQYF
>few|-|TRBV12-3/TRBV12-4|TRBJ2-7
TGTGCCAGCAGTTTAGGGGAGCCCGAGCAGTACTTC
CASSLGEPEQYF
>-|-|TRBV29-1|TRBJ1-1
TGCAGCGTAAGGGTCAGGGGCACTGAAGCTTTCTTT
CSVRVRGTEAFF
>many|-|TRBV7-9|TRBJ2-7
TGTGCCAGCAGCTTATCGACAGGTGCAAGGTGGGAGCAGTACTTC
CASSLSTGARWEQYF
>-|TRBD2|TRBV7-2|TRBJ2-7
TGTGCCAGCAGCGAGACTAGCGGGAGCCCCTCTGGGGAGCAGTACTTC
CASSETSGSPSGEQYF
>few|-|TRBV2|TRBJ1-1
TGTGCCAGCAGTGGAAGGGAGGGCCTGAACACTGAAGCTTTCTTT
CASSGREGLNTEAFF
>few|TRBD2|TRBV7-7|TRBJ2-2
TGTGCTAGCAGCTTAGCCGCCGGGACTACCGGGAGGTCCGCCGGGGAGCTGTTTTTT
CASSLAAGTTGRSAGELFF
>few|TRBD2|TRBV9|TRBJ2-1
TGTGCCAGCAGCCCCTTGGCGGGGGGGGCGAATGAGCAGTTCTTC
CASSPLAGGANEQFF
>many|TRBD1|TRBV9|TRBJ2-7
TGTGCCAGCAGCGCCCAGGATAATATCCAGGGGGACGAGCAGTACTTC
CASSAQDNIQGDEQYF
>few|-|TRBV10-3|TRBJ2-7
TGTGCCATCAGTGAGTCGACAGAGTACGAGCAGTACTTC
CAISESTEYEQYF
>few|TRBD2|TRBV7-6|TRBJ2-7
TGTGCCAGCAGCTTAGGGTCCGGGGGGTACTACGAGCAGTACTTC
CASSLGSGGYYEQYF
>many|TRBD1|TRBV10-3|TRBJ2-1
TGTGCCATCAGTGAGCCGGACAGGGTTCACGACTACAATGAGCAGTTCTTC
CAISEPDRVHDYNEQFF
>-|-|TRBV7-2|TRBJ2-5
TGTGCCAGCAGCTTAGCAGGAACCGAGACCCAGTACTTC
CASSLAGTETQYF
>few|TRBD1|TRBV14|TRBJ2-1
TGTGCCAGCAGCTTCGACAGGGTCCCCTACATTGAGCAGTTCTTC
CASSFDRVPYIEQFF